This T cell receptor beta chain was captured in a study of T cells in localized non-small cell lung cancer (dated by TCRdb to about 2020). Background for the entire study: The study analyzed T cell repertoires of over 200 early-stage NSCLC patients, comparing tumors and uninvolved tumor-adjacent lungs. The cohort comprised 236 treatment-naïve NSCLC patients with resected, localized lung tumors. The mean age of the NSCLC patients was just over 65 years, with 120 to 150 men and 107 women.

At diagnosis, peripheral blood, uninvolved tumor-adjacent lung and tumor were collected and were preserved as a mix of fresh-frozen and FFPE material. For TCR repertoire profiling, the blood samples were analyzed as peripheral blood mononuclear cells. What the research found in general, with its limitations: Higher blood T cell density associated with longer overall survival, while higher adjacent-lung clonality associated with shorter survival. Because multi-region tumor sequencing was not performed, intratumor heterogeneity could not be ruled out. Uninvolved tumor-adjacent lung showed the highest T cell clonality, higher than tumor, which suggests more focused antigenic responses in the uninvolved tumor-adjacent lung. A median of about 50 of the top 100 tumor clones turned up in the paired uninvolved adjacent lung, and 25 to 30 of those clones also ranked among the top 100 of that same adjacent lung. Because of the exploratory design, TCR variables were selected using unadjusted p-values without false-discovery rate correction.

V is pruned by 7 bases and J by 2 bases, leaving 11 bases of the junction without a gene match. The CDR1 and CDR2 encoded by the germline V gene are SNHLY and FYNNEI. Spanning cysteine to phenylalanine, the CDR3 consists of 16 amino acids. Only the CDR3 portion is preserved as DNA: 48 bases, with reading frame beginning at the first base. With respect to this clone: There is no known antigen for this receptor. Per-base quality was not reported, and no clone a single base away is much larger than it.

TCR beta CDR3 regions were sequenced from DNA using the immunoSEQ Assay. In the original analysis: To compute T cell density, TCR beta template counts were normalized to usable DNA, which was estimated by amplifying housekeeping genes. The preseqR package was used to estimate richness by extrapolating to 400,000 templates for PBMC samples and to 120,000 templates for tissue samples. Clonality was taken to be one minus Pielou's evenness. Differential abundance testing on productive amino-acid clonotypes, with a minimum total count of 5 and an alpha of 0.1, was used to identify tissue-enriched TCRs. The Jaccard Index and the Morisita Overlap Index were used to quantify repertoire overlap between compartments. GLIPH clustered TCR beta CDR3s with public tetramer-defined viral CDR3s; viral motifs required at least three viral sequences plus V-gene enrichment. TCRdb's version of the immuneACCESS table is confined to in-frame rearrangements and falls short of the full clone set. An unresolved V gene accounts for under half of the shortfall where checked; the remainder is of unknown origin. Clone size and the V and J calls come from that table; the DNA yielded D and trimming. Here the sample has about 22,000 clones; 75% to 90% occur a single time. Approximately 22% of the sample lies in the top ten.

The TCR sequence derives from a man aged 40 to 70 with stage II squamous cell lung carcinoma. The source was PBMCs, collected before any cancer treatment. The sequence is built from TRBV2 and TRBJ2-1, with 7 central nucleotides matching TRBD2. The CDR3 reads CASKGTSAFTYNEQFF. The base sequence is TGTGCCAGCAAAGGCACTAGCGCATTCACCTACAATGAGCAGTTCTTC.